Reported below is one TCR beta chain. Antigen specificity is unknown. This record belongs to a study of Ad26.COV2.S vaccination and SARS-CoV-2 variants. Clones were sequenced by immunoSEQ multiplex PCR, and TCRdb holds only the in-frame ones, with some missing. The sample includes tens of thousands of clones, about 80% seen only once; the top ten take about half. Germline trimming cut 7 bases from V and 4 bases from J; bases unmatched to any gene: 9. CDR1 SQVTM and CDR2 ANQGSEA come from the germline V gene. CDR3 length: 14 amino acids. Study-level findings and limits: People given the vaccine had a wider spike-specific TCR breadth than placebo recipients did. Comparability of non-spike TCR breadth was observed across vaccine and placebo recipients. Considerable breadth of spike-specific CD8+ and CD4+ T cell responses has reportedly been documented following vaccination. Possible underestimation of total T cell responses by the TCR breadth and depth analyses was noted.

Sequences were derived from peripheral blood, sampled after recovery from COVID-19. This clonotype originated in a human donor who had recovered from COVID-19. The rearrangement links TRBV29-1 to TRBJ2-1; TRBD1 matches at 8 bases. The DNA for the CDR3 is TGCAGCGGAAAGGACAGGGCGATGTACAATGAGCAGTTCTTC. Protein sequence: CSGKDRAMYNEQFF.